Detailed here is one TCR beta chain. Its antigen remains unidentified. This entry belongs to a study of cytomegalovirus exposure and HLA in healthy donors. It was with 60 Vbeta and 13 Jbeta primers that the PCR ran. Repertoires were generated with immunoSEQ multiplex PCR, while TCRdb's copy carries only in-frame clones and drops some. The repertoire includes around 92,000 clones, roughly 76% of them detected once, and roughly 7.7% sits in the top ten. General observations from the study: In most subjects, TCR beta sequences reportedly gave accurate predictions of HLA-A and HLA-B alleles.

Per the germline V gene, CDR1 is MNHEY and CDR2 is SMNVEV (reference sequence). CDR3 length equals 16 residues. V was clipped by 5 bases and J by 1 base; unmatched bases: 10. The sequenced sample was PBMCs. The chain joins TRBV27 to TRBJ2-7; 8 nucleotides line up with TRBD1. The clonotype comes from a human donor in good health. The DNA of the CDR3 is TGTGCCAGCAGTGCGGAAAGGGACAGGCCATCCTACGAGCAGTACTTC. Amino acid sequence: CASSAERDRPSYEQYF.